This T cell receptor (beta chain) was sequenced in a study of shared clonotypes between healthy human individuals. Overall study findings and caveats: Owing to a small donor count, the genetic and exposure-history diversity represented was limited. Only blood samples were collected, and tissue repertoires likely differ.

Selected positively for CCR7 and CD45RO-negative, naive CD8 cells excluded terminally differentiated effector memory CD45RA+ cells. Trimming removed 3 bases from V and 0 bases from J, with 18 bases in between. The CDR3 extends over 18 amino acids. CDR1 is LNHDA, CDR2 SQIVND, per germline (reference sequence). As regards this clone: Its antigen remains unidentified.

Assay used: immunoSEQ multiplex PCR; TCRdb lists only in-frame clones, some missing. The table records 2 million or so clones, just under 95% of them present only once. The origin of this receptor is a man between 18 and 29 years old in good health. The sample was naive CD8+ T cells sorted from blood. The chain has TRBV19 and TRBJ2-1; tentative D call: TRBD2 (6 bases). CDR3 loop: CASSIYGGPSSSYNEQFF. CDR3 nucleotides: TGTGCCAGTAGTATTTACGGGGGACCGTCTAGCTCCTACAATGAGCAGTTCTTC.